These T cell receptor beta chains were read from a single sample in a study of resident and recirculating memory T cells in vitiligo. The data were produced by immunoSEQ multiplex PCR, yet TCRdb's version contains in-frame clones alone and is incomplete. The data contain roughly 76,000 clones, about 89% of them singletons. The specimen sequenced was blood. The receptors were sampled from a male donor with vitiligo. Both conserved end residues are part of each CDR3. A D gene is named only where the DNA matches it firmly. Clone size appears in some rows only: once, few, many, or a class for an expanded clone.

>TRBJ2-2|TRBD2|TRBV28|NA
CASSSRLADTGELFF
TGTGCCAGCAGTTCGAGACTAGCGGACACCGGGGAGCTGTTTTTT
>TRBJ2-5|TRBD2|TRBV6-5|NA
CASSLSGGQETQYF
TGTGCCAGCAGTCTTAGCGGGGGGCAAGAGACCCAGTACTTC
>TRBJ1-5|NA|TRBV6-5|NA
CASSRQGLNQPQHF
TGTGCCAGCAGTCGTCAGGGGCTAAATCAGCCCCAGCATTTT
>TRBJ2-3|TRBD2|TRBV15|NA
CATSSSGPTDTQYF
TGTGCCACCAGCAGTAGCGGGCCCACAGATACGCAGTATTTT
>TRBJ1-2|NA|TRBV29-1|medium-sized
CSAQGVGYGYTF
TGCAGCGCCCAGGGTGTCGGATATGGCTACACCTTC
>TRBJ1-3|NA|TRBV28|NA
CASSFSRDSGNTIYF
TGTGCCAGCAGTTTCTCCAGGGACTCTGGAAACACCATATATTTT
>TRBJ2-7|NA|TRBV7-2|NA
CASSLGTTGTFYEQYF
TGTGCCAGCAGCTTAGGCACGACAGGGACTTTCTACGAGCAGTACTTC
>TRBJ1-4|TRBD1|TRBV9|once
CASSIRQGGREKLFF
TGTGCCAGCAGCATTCGACAGGGAGGTCGGGAAAAACTGTTTTTT
>TRBJ1-2|TRBD1|TRBV5-6|NA
CASSLQGAAAYGYTF
TGTGCCAGCAGCTTGCAGGGGGCGGCGGCCTATGGCTACACCTTC
>TRBJ1-4|TRBD1|TRBV28|NA
CASSSLLAGGADEKLFF
TGTGCCAGCAGTTCACTCTTAGCAGGGGGCGCGGATGAAAAACTGTTTTTT
>TRBJ2-7|NA|TRBV19|NA
CASMARTGAYEQYF
TGTGCCAGTATGGCACGTACAGGAGCCTACGAGCAGTACTTC
>TRBJ2-7|TRBD2|TRBV7-9|NA
CASIGGGSYEQYF
TGTGCCAGCATCGGGGGGGGGTCCTACGAGCAGTACTTC
>TRBJ1-6|NA|TRBV2|NA
CASMLFGSPLHF
TGTGCCAGCATGCTGTTCGGTTCACCCCTCCACTTT
>TRBJ1-2|NA|TRBV9|NA
CASSVATRTDPSGYTF
TGTGCCAGCAGCGTAGCTACCCGGACTGATCCCTCCGGCTACACCTTC
>TRBJ2-7|NA|TRBV4-3|NA
CASSQDPTVSYEQYF
TGCGCCAGCAGCCAAGATCCGACAGTCTCCTACGAGCAGTACTTC
>TRBJ2-1|TRBD1|TRBV9|NA
CASSVGRDRNYNEQFF
TGTGCCAGCAGCGTAGGAAGGGACAGGAACTACAATGAGCAGTTCTTC
>TRBJ2-1|TRBD2|TRBV13|NA
CASRPSGGYNEQFF
TGTGCCAGCAGGCCTAGCGGGGGATACAATGAGCAGTTCTTC
>TRBJ2-3|TRBD2|TRBV7-2|NA
CASSPGASGGGRSHTQYF
TGTGCCAGCAGCCCGGGGGCTAGCGGGGGGGGAAGGTCCCATACGCAGTATTTT
>TRBJ1-1|TRBD1|TRBV18|NA
CASARDSLMGAFF
TGTGCCAGCGCTCGGGACAGCCTCATGGGGGCTTTCTTT
>TRBJ2-3|NA|TRBV4-3|NA
CASSRQDTDTQYF
TGCGCCAGCAGTCGACAGGACACAGATACGCAGTATTTT
>TRBJ2-7|TRBD1|TRBV19|once
CASSPRTGELPLYEQYF
TGTGCCAGTAGTCCCCGGACAGGGGAACTCCCCCTCTACGAGCAGTACTTC
>TRBJ2-1|TRBD2|TRBV7-9|NA
CASSLPSGAGRNEQFF
TGTGCCAGCAGCTTACCAAGCGGGGCAGGTCGCAATGAGCAGTTCTTC
>TRBJ2-5|TRBD1|TRBV5-1|NA
CASSPGQGQETQYF
TGCGCCAGCAGCCCGGGACAGGGGCAAGAGACCCAGTACTTC
>TRBJ2-7|TRBD1|TRBV5-6|NA
CASSGGSLDRGFFHEQYF
TGTGCCAGCAGCGGCGGTTCGTTGGACAGGGGTTTTTTCCACGAGCAGTACTTC
>TRBJ2-3|NA|TRBV13|NA
CASSPRGGRDTQYF
TGTGCCAGCAGTCCGCGCGGGGGCAGGGATACGCAGTATTTT
>TRBJ1-6|NA|TRBV7-3|NA
CASSLGGNMNSPLHF
TGTGCCAGCAGCTTAGGGGGGAATATGAATTCACCCCTCCACTTT
>TRBJ1-3|NA|TRBV7-8|NA
CASSLDGTPGNTIYF
TGTGCCAGCAGCTTAGACGGGACACCCGGAAACACCATATATTTT
>TRBJ1-1|TRBD1|TRBV27|NA
CASSSDRGNTEAFF
TGTGCCAGCAGTTCGGACAGGGGGAACACTGAAGCTTTCTTT
>TRBJ2-7|NA|TRBV13|once
CASSTPGAFEQYF
TGTGCCAGCAGTACTCCAGGGGCTTTCGAGCAGTACTTC
>TRBJ2-2|TRBD1|TRBV7-3|NA
CASSLRTGYTGELFF
TGTGCCAGCAGCTTACGGACAGGGTACACCGGGGAGCTGTTTTTT
>TRBJ2-3|TRBD1|TRBV18|NA
CASSSLTGEKADTQYF
TGTGCCAGCTCATCGCTAACAGGGGAAAAAGCAGATACGCAGTATTTT
>TRBJ2-7|NA|TRBV27|NA
CASPRVVRSYEQYF
TGTGCCAGTCCCCGAGTGGTACGCTCCTACGAGCAGTACTTC
>TRBJ2-2|TRBD1|TRBV5-4|NA
CASSLATGGGHTGELFF
TGTGCCAGCAGCTTGGCGACAGGGGGCGGACATACCGGGGAGCTGTTTTTT
>TRBJ2-7|NA|TRBV5-1|NA
CASSLVSGSSYEQYF
TGCGCCAGCAGCTTGGTTTCGGGGAGCTCCTACGAGCAGTACTTC
>TRBJ2-3|TRBD2|TRBV5-6|once
CASSPAGGPDTQYF
TGTGCCAGCAGCCCAGCGGGGGGCCCAGATACGCAGTATTTT
>TRBJ1-3|NA|TRBV14|NA
CASRPGAGNTIYF
TGTGCCAGTCGACCCGGGGCTGGAAACACCATATATTTT
>TRBJ1-4|NA|TRBV6-1|NA
CASRVGVEEKLFF
TGTGCCAGCAGGGTAGGGGTGGAGGAAAAACTGTTTTTT
>TRBJ2-7|TRBD1|TRBV19|NA
CASSSPGTGSYEQYF
TGTGCCAGTAGTAGTCCCGGGACAGGGTCCTACGAGCAGTACTTC